This TCR beta chain originates from a study of blood T cells in healthy people across ages (dated by TCRdb to 2013 to 2016). Background for the entire study: Template switching captured roughly one uniquely barcoded TCR beta cDNA molecule per two T cells in model experiments. The study measured age-related changes in TCR beta repertoire diversity using deep sequencing normalized with unique cDNA molecular identifiers. To avoid experimental bias, donors of different ages were randomly spread across the sequencing lanes. For two donors (one aged 18 to 30 and one aged 80 or older), the study analyzed two additional independent replicas of 1 million unique cDNA reads from the same blood draw. Four age groups were formed from the donors: young (average approximately 15 years), middle-aged (roughly 38), aged (over 55) and long-lived (approximately 80). Overall study outcomes, separate from this receptor: Observed TCR beta diversity per million T cells fell roughly linearly with age, and a significant reduction was already apparent by age around 44. The percentage of naive T cells measured by flow cytometry correlated strongly with observed TCR beta diversity. Compared with the aged group, the long-lived group had more naive CD4+ T cells, fewer expanded clones and increased TCR diversity, suggesting age selection. Estimates of total diversity from one million sequenced T cells were regarded as lower bounds and underestimates. Conclusive comparison of naive and antigen-experienced compartments was prevented by the profiling of bulk unsorted PBMCs. Donor CMV infection status was unknown, potentially confounding age-related changes in expanded clonotypes.

Libraries were made using 5' RACE. Instrument on record: Illumina HiSeq 2500. A second roughly 6 to 11 cycle PCR used a sample-barcoded 5' primer and a J-beta primer mix. A template-switch 5' adaptor carrying 12 random nucleotides introduced a unique molecular identifier onto each TCR beta cDNA molecule. At least 2.5 million CDR3-containing paired-end reads were obtained from each sample. The Mint cDNA synthesis kit, primed by a TRBC-specific oligonucleotide, was used to synthesize first-strand cDNA from all RNA. All cDNA was treated with uracil-DNA glycosylase and then went through a first 18-cycle PCR with the universal primers M1SS and BC2_uni_R. The original pipeline was this. For normalization, 1 million high-quality reads were randomly selected from each sample, with every read carrying a distinct molecular identifier. Instead of being binned into consensus sequences, reads with shared molecular identifiers were discarded. MiTCR, with a Q25 quality threshold and the strictest error-elimination algorithm, was used for CDR3 identification, clonotype clustering and error correction. A nonparametric unseen species model with Euler transformation was used to estimate a lower bound on total TCR beta diversity. Starting from the raw public reads, TCRdb applied fastp trimming at Q25, assembled clones with MiXCR and retained in-frame beta chains. Duplicate CDR3 protein sequences are folded into a single record with the most common DNA and genes. The authors' filters were not applied to this entry. The sample table contains 650,000 to 800,000 distinct CDR3 sequences; only one count was recorded for under 65% of them. Jointly, the top ten make up roughly 14% of the sample.

The donors were some 39 Caucasian individuals from Russia, aged roughly 6 to 100 years, who were systemically healthy. Roughly 9 milliliters of peripheral blood were drawn from each donor into EDTA-treated Vacutainer tubes. Ficoll-Paque density-gradient centrifugation was used to isolate PBMCs, with at least 6.5 million per sample. Trizol reagent was used to extract total RNA from the PBMCs, yielding at least 5.5 micrograms per sample. The percentages of naive CD45RAhigh/CD27high T cells were determined by flow cytometry on a PBMC aliquot from every donor. Here V drops 4 bases and J drops 0 bases, and the junction holds 11 bases not matched to any gene. CDR1 and CDR2 (MDHEN, SYDVKM) derive from the germline V gene. Inclusive of the bounding cysteine and phenylalanine, the CDR3 is 18 residues long. Only the CDR3 region is kept as DNA, spanning 54 bases read in frame from base 1. Of note for this clonotype: Its antigen remains unidentified. Base qualities are not recorded, but no much larger clone differs from it by a single base.

This receptor chain uses TRBV28 and TRBJ1-5, with 8 bases in between that match TRBD1. Material for sequencing was blood. The source is an elderly woman in good health. The CDR3 reads CASSYVRGQDNSNQPQHF. The sequence in DNA is TGTGCCAGCAGTTATGTCAGGGGACAGGATAATAGCAATCAGCCCCAGCATTTT. The reference TRBV28 and TRBJ1-5 proteins fill in what lies around the CDR3, so the full variable domain reads DVKVTQSSRYLVKRTGEKVFLECVQDMDHENMFWYRQDPGLGLRLIYFSYDVKMKEKGDIPEGYSVSREKKERFSLILESASTNQTSMYLCASSYVRGQDNSNQPQHFGDGTRLSIL.